This T cell receptor beta chain was sequenced in a study of shared clonotypes between healthy human individuals. For the study at large: Contributing individuals were a couple of females and a few males aged 18 to 49.

Comments on this clone: Its antigen is not known. Other DNA variants within this sample encode the same CDR3.

Study-wide results and caveats: Clonotype sharing across several donors was observed for around 5% of naive CD4 clonotypes.

Authors' processing steps: Junction-only sequences without quality scores were provided by ImmunoSEQ, so filtering was different. Sequencing used immunoSEQ multiplex PCR; TCRdb keeps in-frame clones, though not all of them. V and J calls and clone size are given by that table; D and trimming were obtained from the DNA. The repertoire holds 2 million to 3 million clones, with 93% as singletons. Trimming cost V 0 bases and J 3 bases, with 10 bases left between them. This CDR3 is built from 14 residues. CDR1 and CDR2 (germline): SGHRS, YFSETQ. Sequenced: naive CD4+ T cells from PBMCs. As for subset: CD45RA+ positively selected. This rearrangement joins TRBV5-1 to TRBJ2-7; tentatively, D is TRBD1 (6 bases). This clonotype originated in a man younger than 35 in good health. Some clones in this sample may be carry-over from other donors' samples. The CDR3 bases are TGCGCCAGCAGCTTGGTCTCAGGGGACTACGAGCAGTACTTC. Translation gives CASSLVSGDYEQYF. Variable domain in full (rest from reference TRBV5-1 and TRBJ2-7): KAGVTQTPRYLIKTRGQQVTLSCSPISGHRSVSWYQQTPGQGLQFLFEYFSETQRNKGNFPGRFSGRQFSNSRSEMNVSTLELGDSALYLCASSLVSGDYEQYFGPGTRLTVT.